This TCR beta chain was captured by sequencing in a study of blood T cell repertoires in COVID-19. Study background: COVID-19 samples, acute and convalescent, were from the United States, Italy and Spain.

Assay: immunoSEQ multiplex PCR; the TCRdb copy retains only in-frame clones and omits some. The sample lists approximately 74,000 clones, about four fifths seen once, with more than 40% in the top ten. There are 16 residues in the CDR3. Trimming at V came to 6 bases and at J to 1 base, leaving 7 bases not matched to a gene. Germline CDR1 MNHEY, CDR2 SMNVEV (reference sequence). Sequencing input: peripheral blood. This TCR came from a human donor in a cohort sampled during active COVID-19. This chain uses TRBV27 with TRBJ1-5; 9 bases agree with TRBD1. The DNA of the CDR3 is TGTGCCAGCAGACAAACAGGGGGCGCGAGCAATCAGCCCCAGCATTTT. It encodes CASRQTGGASNQPQHF.